This entry concerns a single T cell receptor (beta chain). This sample was included in a study of T-cell memory formation after mild COVID-19. Germline CDR1 and CDR2: SQVTM and ANQGSEA. This CDR3 is built from 13 residues. The V and J ends lost 3 bases and 4 bases, in that order; junction bases with no gene match: 3. TCRdb re-called the 5' RACE reads through MiXCR, storing one row per CDR3 protein. The sample comprises roughly 80,000 distinct CDR3 sequences, around 13% of which are singletons, and about 33% rests with the top ten. What was sequenced was PBMCs or a T cell subset sorted from them (not recorded which). The chain combines TRBV29-1 with TRBJ2-7; 10 bases match TRBD1. This TCR came from an adult woman who had mild COVID-19 (a few samples of this study predate the infection). Cell type and time point are not known. CDR3 in DNA: TGCAGCGTTGAGCGACAGGGGGCTTACGAGCAGTACTTC. Translated, it gives CSVERQGAYEQYF.